Below, 19 T cell receptor beta chains from the same sample are listed, as sequenced in a study of blood T cell repertoires in COVID-19. TCRdb's table, derived via immunoSEQ multiplex PCR, lists solely in-frame clones and lacks some. The repertoire holds tens of thousands of clones, with 80% to 90% as singletons. Sequences were obtained from peripheral blood. These receptors all come from a woman aged 50 to 60 with active COVID-19.

This chain joins TRBV27 and TRBJ2-7; 8 bases line up with TRBD1. Per germline, CDR1 MNHEY and CDR2 SMNVEV (reference sequence). This CDR3 is 14 amino acids long. J was trimmed by 2 bases and V by 5 bases; bases with no gene match: 5. As DNA, the CDR3 is TGTGCCAGCAGTCTTGGACAGGGAGCCTACGAGCAGTACTTC. Translated: CASSLGQGAYEQYF.

The V gene is TRBV3-1 (or the pseudogene TRBV3-2), the J gene TRBJ2-5; no clear D. Trimming took off 0 bases at V and 1 base at J, with 9 bases between the two ends. Germline V lookup: CDR1 LGHDT, CDR2 YNNKEL (reference sequence). This CDR3 region has 15 residues. CDR3 sequence (DNA): TGTGCCAGCAGCCAAGATGGGCTACCCCAAGAGACCCAGTACTTC. Protein: CASSQDGLPQETQYF.

As for this clone: Other nucleotide sequences from this sample produce the same CDR3. The CDR3 here is CASRGTSAYEQYF. In DNA form, the CDR3 reads TGTGCCAGCCGCGGGACTAGCGCCTACGAGCAGTACTTC. The chain uses TRBV3-1 (or the pseudogene TRBV3-2) and TRBJ2-7, with 10 bases matching TRBD2. Germline V CDR1 and CDR2: LGHDT, YNNKEL (reference sequence). J was trimmed by 2 bases and V by 8 bases; bases with no gene match: 3. This CDR3 comprises 13 residues.

Only a few counts were recorded for this clone. Other DNA sequences within the sample encode an identical CDR3. The rearrangement links TRBV7-9 to TRBJ2-3; 7 bases match TRBD2. Germline V CDR1 and CDR2: SEHNR, FQNEAQ (reference sequence). CDR3 length: 14 amino acids. V was pared by 5 bases and J by 0 bases, with 2 bases of the junction left unmatched. CDR3 residues: CASSGEGSTDTQYF. The CDR3, as DNA: TGTGCCAGCAGCGGGGAGGGTAGCACAGATACGCAGTATTTT. The full variable domain, completed using reference TRBV7-9 and TRBJ2-3, is DTGVSQNPRHKITKRGQNVTFRCDPISEHNRLYWYRQTLGQGPEFLTYFQNEAQLEKSRLLSDRFSAERPKGSFSTLEIQRTEQGDSAMYLCASSGEGSTDTQYFGPGTRLTVL.

This chain joins TRBV19 and TRBJ1-1; perhaps TRBD1 as D (5 bases). The germline gives CDR1 LNHDA, CDR2 SQIVND (reference sequence). The CDR3 totals 15 residues. Trimming removed 2 bases at V and 0 bases at J, with 10 bases between. CDR3 coding DNA: TGTGCCAGTAGTATATTAGGGGCCTTGAACACTGAAGCTTTCTTT. Translation gives CASSILGALNTEAFF.

The chain couples TRBV4-2 to TRBJ1-5; 9 bases fit TRBD1. The CDR3 is 15 residues long. V was pared by 3 bases and J by 3 bases, with 3 bases of the junction left unmatched. Germline V lookup: CDR1 LGHNA, CDR2 YNFKEQ. The CDR3 loop reads CASSQGTGINQPQHF. In DNA form, the CDR3 reads TGTGCCAGCAGCCAGGGGACAGGGATCAATCAGCCCCAGCATTTT.

This clone was counted once. The CDR3: CASSQESGFYNEQFF. For the CDR3, the DNA is TGTGCCAGCAGCCAAGAGAGCGGGTTTTACAATGAGCAGTTCTTC. This sequence joins TRBV3-1 (or the pseudogene TRBV3-2) and TRBJ2-1, with TRBD2 as a possible D gene (6 bases). V lost 0 bases to trimming and J lost 4 bases, with 10 bases between them. The CDR3 loop spans 15 amino acids. CDR1 and CDR2 from the germline V gene are LGHDT and YNNKEL (reference sequence).

The gene calls are TRBV27 and TRBJ2-7; 8 bases align to TRBD2. The CDR3 spans 14 residues. Per germline, CDR1 MNHEY and CDR2 SMNVEV (reference sequence). Trimming took 3 bases from V and 3 from J; bases not matched to a gene: 4. The DNA of the CDR3 is TGTGCCAGCAGTTTCACTAGCGGAGGCTACGAGCAGTACTTC. Amino acids: CASSFTSGGYEQYF.

The V call is TRBV5-6, the J call TRBJ2-1, with 7 bases aligning to TRBD1. The CDR3 length is 16 residues. J was trimmed by 2 bases and V by 2 bases; bases with no gene match: 7. The germline V gene has CDR1 SGHDT and CDR2 YYEEEE. CDR3 in DNA: TGTGCCAGCAGCTTTTACAGGGGAAGCACCTACAATGAGCAGTTCTTC. This translates into CASSFYRGSTYNEQFF.

The V and J genes are TRBV9 and TRBJ2-1; TRBD2 matches 7 bases. The CDR3 is 15 amino acids. The germline V gene has CDR1 SGDLS and CDR2 YYNGEE. Trimming at V came to 0 bases and at J to 3 bases, leaving 3 bases not matched to a gene. In DNA, the CDR3 is TGTGCCAGCAGCGTAGTTCCTAGCGGCTACAATGAGCAGTTCTTC. Translation: CASSVVPSGYNEQFF.

This clone was seen a few times. The rearrangement uses TRBV15 and TRBJ1-2; D remains unclear. Germline CDR1 and CDR2: LNHNV and YYDKDF (reference sequence). The CDR3 runs 17 residues. V lost 1 base and J lost 0, with 15 bases in between. The CDR3 DNA reads TGTGCCACCAGCAGAGGACTAGGGCTACCTTCTAACTATGGCTACACCTTC. This codes for CATSRGLGLPSNYGYTF.

The chain recombines TRBV6-4 with TRBJ2-3, with 7 bases identical to TRBD1. The CDR3 is 16 amino acids. Trimming at V came to 4 bases and at J to 4 bases, leaving 11 bases not matched to a gene. The germline gives CDR1 MRHNA, CDR2 SNTAGT. In DNA, the CDR3 is TGTGCCAGCAGTGCGAAACAGGGGTTGTTCGCAGATACGCAGTATTTT. It specifies CASSAKQGLFADTQYF.

This clone was picked up one time. The rearrangement joins TRBV2 to TRBJ2-7; tentatively, D is TRBD2 (6 bases). The germline V gene has CDR1 SNHLY and CDR2 FYNNEI. The V gene lost 6 bases and the J gene lost 4 bases, with 19 bases spanning the gap. The CDR3 sequence is 15 residues long. This CDR3 is CASRPAWRGTYEQYF. DNA for the CDR3: TGTGCCAGCAGGCCTGCTTGGCGCGGGACTTACGAGCAGTACTTC. Full variable domain (missing parts from reference TRBV2 and TRBJ2-7): EPEVTQTPSHQVTQMGQEVILRCVPISNHLYFYWYRQILGQKVEFLVSFYNNEISEKSEIFDDQFSVERPDGSNFTLKIRSTKLEDSAMYFCASRPAWRGTYEQYFGPGTRLTVT.

The V and J genes are TRBV11-2 and TRBJ1-5, with 7 positions matching TRBD1. Per the germline V gene, CDR1 is SGHAT and CDR2 is FQNNGV. The CDR3 is made up of 15 amino acids. V shed 5 bases, J shed 3 bases, and the junction held 7 bases outside the gene matches. This CDR3 reads CASSRRGENNQPQHF. The CDR3 DNA sequence: TGTGCCAGCAGCCGCAGGGGGGAGAACAATCAGCCCCAGCATTTT. Combining the CDR3 with reference TRBV11-2 and TRBJ1-5 gives the whole variable domain EAGVAQSPRYKIIEKRQSVAFWCNPISGHATLYWYQQILGQGPKLLIQFQNNGVVDDSQLPKDRFSAERLKGVDSTLKIQPAKLEDSAVYLCASSRRGENNQPQHFGDGTRLSIL.

The chain combines TRBV9 with TRBJ2-3; possibly TRBD1 for D (6 bases). The CDR3 contains 17 residues. Germline CDR1 and CDR2: SGDLS and YYNGEE. V was cut by 4 bases and J by 4 bases, with 22 bases left in between. The DNA for the CDR3 is TGTGCCAGCAGCACCCCCCAAAGGGACATTCGGGCAGATACGCAGTATTTT. Protein sequence: CASSTPQRDIRADTQYF. Based on the CDR3 plus reference TRBV9 and TRBJ2-3, the full variable domain is DSGVTQTPKHLITATGQRVTLRCSPRSGDLSVYWYQQSLDQGLQFLIQYYNGEERAKGNILERFSAQQFPDLHSELNLSSLELGDSALYFCASSTPQRDIRADTQYFGPGTRLTVL.

V gene TRBV4-1 combines with J gene TRBJ2-7; TRBD2 matches 14 bases. V shed 0 bases, J shed 3 bases, and the junction held 10 bases outside the gene matches. Germline-derived CDR1 and CDR2 are MGHRA and YSYEKL. The CDR3 runs 19 residues. The CDR3 spells CASSQEHRGGLAGDYEQYF. CDR3 coding DNA: TGCGCCAGCAGCCAAGAGCACAGGGGGGGACTAGCGGGAGACTACGAGCAGTACTTC.

This clone was seen more than once but under ten times. The J gene is TRBJ2-3, the V gene TRBV15, with D maybe TRBD2 (5 bases). Germline V gene lookup returns CDR1 LNHNV and CDR2 YYDKDF (reference sequence). This CDR3 is 17 amino acids long. The germline V and J ends were trimmed by 1 base and 5 bases, with 19 bases remaining between them. CDR3 nucleotides: TGTGCCACCAGCAGAGGGAGCTGGACTGGACCGGGAGATACGCAGTATTTT. This translates into CATSRGSWTGPGDTQYF. The whole variable domain, remainder taken from reference TRBV15 and TRBJ2-3, is DAMVIQNPRYQVTQFGKPVTLSCSQTLNHNVMYWYQQKSSQAPKLLFHYYDKDFNNEADTPDNFQSRRPNTSFCFLDIRSPGLGDTAMYLCATSRGSWTGPGDTQYFGPGTRLTVL.

The chain uses TRBV4-1 and TRBJ1-2; D not resolved. V gave up 2 bases and J gave up 3 bases, with 16 bases separating them. Germline V gene data show CDR1 as MGHRA and CDR2 as YSYEKL. This CDR3 comprises 16 residues. Written as DNA, the CDR3 is TGCGCCAGCAGCCAAAGTGGGCGTCCACTAGACTATGGCTACACCTTC. Its protein product is CASSQSGRPLDYGYTF.

The chain joins TRBV6-5 to TRBJ2-5, with D maybe TRBD1 (5 bases). Germline CDR1 is MNHEY and CDR2 is SVGAGI. The V and J ends lost 0 bases and 5 bases respectively, with 13 bases between them. The CDR3 contains 15 residues. As DNA, the CDR3 is TGTGCCAGCAGTTACTCGAAAGGGGCATGGGAGACCCAGTACTTC. It yields the protein CASSYSKGAWETQYF.